The next 6 T cell receptor beta chains were all read from a single sample in a study of shared clonotypes between healthy human individuals (dated by TCRdb to the early 2020s). Library construction relied on the immunoSEQ multiplex PCR assay. Held by TCRdb, this immuneACCESS table contains in-frame sequences only and omits some clones. Under half of the omission traces to an unresolved V gene where checked; the cause of the rest is unknown. The sample includes about 380,000 clones, with 95% to 97% observed a single time. The leading ten clones occupy about 0.32% of the sample. The sample was memory CD8+ T cells sorted from blood. Sample cell subset or site, as interpreted from the label and publication: CD45RO+ cells pooled with CCR7-negative TemRA cells. These receptors originate from a man aged 30 to 45 in good health.

The chain recombines TRBV12-5 with TRBJ2-1, with 9 nucleotides matching TRBD2. The CDR3 covers 17 residues. Germline-derived CDR1 and CDR2 are LGHNT and FRNRAP. V gave up 0 bases and J gave up 3 bases; unmatched junction bases: 6. The CDR3 sequence: CASGLVSSGRRYNEQFF. The CDR3 nucleotides read TGTGCTAGTGGTTTGGTAAGTAGCGGGAGACGCTACAATGAGCAGTTCTTC.

Notes on this clone: Other DNA sequences in this specimen translate into the identical CDR3. The chain couples TRBV10-3 to TRBJ2-1; D might be TRBD2 (6 bases). The germline gives CDR1 ENHRY, CDR2 SYGVKD. Trimming removed 3 bases at V and 2 bases at J, with 11 bases between. The CDR3 sequence is 15 residues long. CDR3 DNA sequence: TGTGCCATCAGTGAAGGACGGGGGACCTACAATGAGCAGTTCTTC. It codes for CAISEGRGTYNEQFF.

This chain links TRBV5-4 with TRBJ2-5; D gene uncertain. V dropped 2 bases and J dropped 1 base, with 6 bases sitting between them. This CDR3 contains 13 residues. CDR1 is SGHNT, CDR2 YYREEE, per germline (reference sequence). CDR3 region: CASSFFTQETQYF. The CDR3 DNA sequence: TGTGCCAGCAGCTTCTTTACCCAAGAGACCCAGTACTTC.

This chain links TRBV20-1 with TRBJ2-4; TRBD1 might be the D (5 bases). This CDR3 is 11 amino acids long. Trimming left V 4 bases short and J 8 bases short, with 9 bases between. Germline CDR1 and CDR2: DFQATT and SNEGSKA (reference sequence). CDR3 sequence: CSATLQDIQYF. The CDR3 DNA follows: TGCAGTGCTACCCTACAGGACATTCAGTACTTC.

The gene calls are TRBV7-8 and TRBJ2-6, with 12 bases that match TRBD1. With V trimmed by 4 bases and J by 3 bases, 13 bases remained unmatched. This CDR3 is built from 20 residues. CDR1 is SGHVS, CDR2 FQNEAQ, per germline. The CDR3: CASSYPRPGQGARGANVLTF. The CDR3 nucleotides read TGTGCCAGCAGCTACCCCAGGCCGGGACAGGGGGCGCGTGGGGCCAACGTCCTGACTTTC.

The chain uses TRBV6-1 and TRBJ2-2; D ambiguous. Trimming removed 5 bases at V and 6 bases at J, with 10 bases between. This CDR3 has 13 residues. Germline loops: CDR1 MNHNS, CDR2 SASEGT. The CDR3: CASSPPKSGELFF. CDR3 coding DNA: TGTGCCAGCAGTCCCCCCAAATCCGGGGAGCTGTTTTTT.